These T cell receptor beta chains were read from a single sample in a study of Ad26.COV2.S vaccination and SARS-CoV-2 variants. TCRdb keeps only in-frame clones here, not all; method: immunoSEQ multiplex PCR. Among some 480,000 clones listed, approximately 90% were seen once. The sample consisted of peripheral blood, taken in a trial of Ad26.COV2.S vaccine versus placebo. These receptors were taken from a person aged 18-65 years who received the Ad26.COV2.S COVID-19 vaccine or a placebo. Each CDR3 is given with its conserved first and last residue. Each record gives: J gene, D gene, clone size, V gene, CDR3 DNA, CDR3 protein. The D gene is left open where the match is weak. Expanded clones are given a class, and other clones once, few, many or no size at all.

TRBJ2-7 | TRBD1 | few | TRBV4-3 | TGCGCCAGCAGCCAAGCCTCCGGGACAGGGGGAAATGAGCAGTACTTC | CASSQASGTGGNEQYF
TRBJ1-5 | . | few | TRBV19 | TGTGCCAGTAGTTGGGTGGGGGTTCAGCCCCAGCATTTT | CASSWVGVQPQHF
TRBJ2-1 | TRBD2 | . | TRBV24-1 | TGTGCCACCAGTGATCTGGCTAGCGGCTCCTACAATGAGCAGTTCTTC | CATSDLASGSYNEQFF
TRBJ1-2 | . | . | TRBV2 | TGTGCCAGCAGTGAATTGGGTACCGGGGGCTATGGCTACACCTTC | CASSELGTGGYGYTF
TRBJ2-1 | TRBD1 | . | TRBV6-5 | TGTGCCATCCGAGACAGGGGCACCGATAAAAAGCAGTTCTTC | CAIRDRGTDKKQFF
TRBJ1-2 | . | . | TRBV18 | TGTGCCAGCTCACCAGATCAGGGGTTGAACTATGGCTACACCTTC | CASSPDQGLNYGYTF
TRBJ2-3 | . | . | TRBV5-1 | TGCGCCAGCAGCTTGGATGGGCCTACAGATACGCAGTATTTT | CASSLDGPTDTQYF
TRBJ2-7 | TRBD2 | . | TRBV10-3 | TGTGCCACCCAGCGGGAGAGATACGAGCAGTACTTC | CATQRERYEQYF
TRBJ2-5 | . | . | TRBV12-3/TRBV12-4 | TGTGCCAGCAGCAGCCCTGGTGGGACCCAGTACTTC | CASSSPGGTQYF
TRBJ2-1 | TRBD2 | . | TRBV7-3 | TGTGCCAGCAGCTCCAGGACTAGCGGGACGTACAATGAGCAGTTCTTC | CASSSRTSGTYNEQFF
TRBJ2-1 | . | . | TRBV30 | TGTGCCTGGAGTGTACGTAGTTGGCGGACGTCTCACCCGTTTAATGAGCAGTTCTTC | CAWSVRSWRTSHPFNEQFF
TRBJ2-1 | TRBD2 | . | TRBV24-1 | TGTGCCACCGCCCGGGAGGGGACTAATGAGCAGTTCTTC | CATAREGTNEQFF
TRBJ1-1 | TRBD1 | once | TRBV15 | TGTGCCACCAGCAGAGAAGAGGGGGCCTTTGAAGCTTTCTTT | CATSREEGAFEAFF
TRBJ2-7 | TRBD1 | . | TRBV30 | TGTGCCTGGAGCCTGACAGGGGGTTTCTACGAGCAGTACTTC | CAWSLTGGFYEQYF
TRBJ2-1 | . | . | TRBV7-9 | TGTGCCAGCAGCACCGCCAGCAGGGGCTTGGATTCCTATGGGCAGTTCTTC | CASSTASRGLDSYGQFF
TRBJ2-1 | TRBD2 | . | TRBV6-5 | TGTGCCAGCAGTTACAAGCGGGACTCATACAATGAGCAGTTCTTC | CASSYKRDSYNEQFF
TRBJ1-2 | . | . | TRBV10-2 | TGCGCCAGCAGCCACGACGACAGTAATGGCTACACCTTC | CASSHDDSNGYTF
TRBJ2-7 | . | . | TRBV7-9 | TGTGCCAGCAGCGGGGGACAAGACGCCAAAGGGCTTGTTTACGAGCAGTACTTC | CASSGGQDAKGLVYEQYF
TRBJ2-1 | . | . | TRBV30 | TGTGCCTGGAGAGATGGAGGGACGGGTAGGGAGCAGTTCTTC | CAWRDGGTGREQFF
TRBJ2-5 | . | . | TRBV3-1/TRBV3-2 | TGTGCCAGCAGCGCAGGGAACAGGGTCGAGACCCAGTACTTC | CASSAGNRVETQYF
TRBJ1-2 | . | . | TRBV19 | TGTGCCAGTAGTATTGCAGGGCTCCGGAACTATGGCTACACCTTC | CASSIAGLRNYGYTF
TRBJ2-7 | TRBD1 | . | TRBV28 | TGTGCCAGCAGCACCACAGGGGCTCACTCCCACGAGCAGTACTTC | CASSTTGAHSHEQYF
TRBJ2-1 | . | . | TRBV11-3 | TGTGCCAGCAGCTTAGGAGGGCCTATCAATGAGCAGTTCTTC | CASSLGGPINEQFF
TRBJ1-5 | . | . | TRBV30 | TGTGCCTGGAGGCAGGGAAATCAGCCCCAGCATTTT | CAWRQGNQPQHF
TRBJ1-5 | . | . | TRBV30 | TGTGCCTGTACAGGGAGCCAGGGTCAGCCCCAGCATTTT | CACTGSQGQPQHF
TRBJ2-5 | . | . | TRBV19 | TGTGCCAGTAGTATACAGCACAGGCAAGAGACCCAGTACTTC | CASSIQHRQETQYF
TRBJ1-6 | . | . | TRBV2 | TGTGCCAGCAGTGAGGGTCGAGCCTATAATTCACCCCTCCACTTT | CASSEGRAYNSPLHF
TRBJ1-2 | . | . | TRBV6-2/TRBV6-3 | TGTGCCAGCAGCCCGGGGGGGGGCGTTCCTGGCTACACCTTC | CASSPGGGVPGYTF
TRBJ2-7 | TRBD2 | few | TRBV5-4 | TGTGCCAGCAGCTTGGGCGGGAGGGCCGTCTACGAGCAGTACTTC | CASSLGGRAVYEQYF
TRBJ2-7 | . | . | TRBV4-3 | TGCGCCAGCAGCCAAAATCAAGGGAGTCCCTACGAGCAGTACTTC | CASSQNQGSPYEQYF
TRBJ1-2 | . | . | TRBV30 | TGTGCCTGGAACACCCGGGGCAAGCTCTATGGCTACACCTTC | CAWNTRGKLYGYTF
TRBJ2-1 | TRBD2 | . | TRBV4-2 | TGTGCCAGCAGCGGGGCGGGAGCACACAACAATGAGCAGTTCTTC | CASSGAGAHNNEQFF
TRBJ1-6 | . | . | TRBV3-1/TRBV3-2 | TGTGCCAGCACAAGGGGTGCTAAAAATTCACCCCTCCACTTT | CASTRGAKNSPLHF
TRBJ2-7 | TRBD2 | . | TRBV19 | TGTGCCACCTCTAGCGGGAGCGAGTCAGTGCAGTACTTC | CATSSGSESVQYF
TRBJ2-1 | . | . | TRBV27 | TGTGCCAGCAGTTCACTGGGCTCCTACAATGAGCAGTTCTTC | CASSSLGSYNEQFF
TRBJ1-5 | . | . | TRBV9 | TGTGCCAGCAGCGTAGGTTCGGGGAATCAGCCCCAGCATTTT | CASSVGSGNQPQHF
TRBJ1-3 | TRBD1 | . | TRBV28 | TGTGCCAGCAGTTCCGGGACAGGGGGCTTGAACACCATATATTTT | CASSSGTGGLNTIYF
TRBJ1-2 | . | . | TRBV7-2 | TGTGCCAGCAGCTTAGGGGGGGGACTGACTAACTATGGCTACACCTTC | CASSLGGGLTNYGYTF
TRBJ1-2 | . | once | TRBV15 | TGTGCCACCAGCAGAGCCGGACAGTATGGCTACACCTTC | CATSRAGQYGYTF
TRBJ1-3 | . | . | TRBV19 | TGTGCCAGCGGGATTGTCGCCATATATTTT | CASGIVAIYF
TRBJ1-1 | TRBD1 | . | TRBV2 | TGTGCCAGCGGGGGGGGACAGCTGAACACTGAAGCTTTCTTT | CASGGGQLNTEAFF
TRBJ1-1 | . | . | TRBV5-5 | TGTGCCAGCAGCTTTTGGGGGATGAACACTGAAGCTTTCTTT | CASSFWGMNTEAFF
TRBJ1-2 | . | . | TRBV12-3/TRBV12-4 | TGTACCAGCAGCCCAGGACGGTATGGCTACACCTTC | CTSSPGRYGYTF
TRBJ2-1 | . | once | TRBV6-5 | TGTGCCAGCAGTTACTCAGGGGTCCAGGAGAACAATGAGCAGTTCTTC | CASSYSGVQENNEQFF
TRBJ2-1 | TRBD2 | . | TRBV5-5 | TGTGCCAGCAGCCTGGGGCGGGAGGGGTCCTACAATGAGCAGTTCTTC | CASSLGREGSYNEQFF
TRBJ2-5 | . | . | TRBV10-3 | TGTGCCATAGGGGGTGAGATGCTTGGGACCCAGTACTTC | CAIGGEMLGTQYF
TRBJ1-6 | . | . | TRBV7-9 | TGTGCCAGCAGCTTTTTGCGGGGTTCACCCCTCCACTTT | CASSFLRGSPLHF
TRBJ1-6 | TRBD1 | . | TRBV10-3 | TGTGCCACCACGCCGACTGGACAGGGGCTCTCACCCCTCCACTTT | CATTPTGQGLSPLHF
TRBJ1-2 | . | . | TRBV7-2 | TGTGCCAGCAGCTTACGCAGGGATGAGCGTGGCTACACCTTC | CASSLRRDERGYTF
TRBJ2-6 | . | . | TRBV19 | TGTGCCAGTAGTACCGGGGAGCTGTCTGGGGCCAACGTCCTGACTTTC | CASSTGELSGANVLTF
TRBJ1-1 | . | . | TRBV5-1 | TGCGCCAGCAGCTTACCGGGCGGGGGTCCCACTGAAGCTTTCTTT | CASSLPGGGPTEAFF
TRBJ1-6 | . | . | TRBV4-3 | TGCGCCAGCAGCCGTGCTAGACTTTCGCCCCTCCACTTT | CASSRARLSPLHF
TRBJ2-1 | . | . | TRBV5-4 | TGTGCCAGCAGCCCTGGGATGATGGGAGCCTACAATGAGCAGTTCTTC | CASSPGMMGAYNEQFF
TRBJ2-7 | . | . | TRBV5-1 | TGCGCCAGCAGCTTGGCCACGGGGCGCGTAGACGAGCAGTACTTC | CASSLATGRVDEQYF
TRBJ1-1 | . | . | TRBV18 | TGTGCCAGCTCACCACCAGGGACAAACCGTGTAGCTTTCTTT | CASSPPGTNRVAFF
TRBJ1-5 | . | . | TRBV28 | TGTGCCAGCAGTCTTACTCGCCGACTGTTAAATCAGCCCCAGCATTTT | CASSLTRRLLNQPQHF
TRBJ2-3 | . | . | TRBV18 | TGTGCCAGCTCATTCCGCGTCCTCTCCACAGATACGCAGTATTTT | CASSFRVLSTDTQYF
TRBJ1-1 | . | . | TRBV12-3/TRBV12-4 | TGTGCCAGCAGCTATGGGGGTACTGAAGCTTTCTTT | CASSYGGTEAFF